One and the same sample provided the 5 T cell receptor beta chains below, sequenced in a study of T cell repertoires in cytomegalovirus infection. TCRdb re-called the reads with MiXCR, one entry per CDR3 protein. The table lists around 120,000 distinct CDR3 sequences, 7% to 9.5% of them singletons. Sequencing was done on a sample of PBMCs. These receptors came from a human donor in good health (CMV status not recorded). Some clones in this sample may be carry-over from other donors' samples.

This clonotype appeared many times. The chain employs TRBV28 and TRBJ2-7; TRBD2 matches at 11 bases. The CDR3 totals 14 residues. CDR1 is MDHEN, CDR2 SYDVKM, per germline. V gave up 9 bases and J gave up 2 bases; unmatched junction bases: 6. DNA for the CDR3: TGTGCCAGTGTGACTAGCGGGGCCGCCTACGAGCAGTACTTC. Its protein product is CASVTSGAAYEQYF.

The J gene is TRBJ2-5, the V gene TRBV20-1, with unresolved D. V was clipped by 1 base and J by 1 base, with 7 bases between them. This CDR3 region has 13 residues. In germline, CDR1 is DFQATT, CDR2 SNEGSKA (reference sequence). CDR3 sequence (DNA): TGCAGTGCTAGAGTTCAGTTCCAAGAGACCCAGTACTTC. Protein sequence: CSARVQFQETQYF.

DNA of the CDR3: TGTGCCAGCAGTTACGTCGGGACGAGTTCTAGGGGATCTTTCTTT. Its protein is CASSYVGTSSRGSFF. The chain has TRBV6-2 or TRBV6-3 and TRBJ1-1; a weak D match, TRBD1 (5 bases). V shed 2 bases and J shed 12 bases, with 22 bases lying between them. This CDR3 spans 15 amino acids. From germline, CDR1 is MNHEY and CDR2 SVGEGT.

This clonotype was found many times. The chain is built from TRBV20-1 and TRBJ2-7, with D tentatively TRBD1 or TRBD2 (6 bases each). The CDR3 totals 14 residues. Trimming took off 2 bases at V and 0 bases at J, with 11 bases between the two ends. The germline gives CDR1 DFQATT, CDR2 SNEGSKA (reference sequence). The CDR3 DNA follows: TGCAGTGCTAGACTGGGGGGCCGCTCCTACGAGCAGTACTTC. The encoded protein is CSARLGGRSYEQYF.

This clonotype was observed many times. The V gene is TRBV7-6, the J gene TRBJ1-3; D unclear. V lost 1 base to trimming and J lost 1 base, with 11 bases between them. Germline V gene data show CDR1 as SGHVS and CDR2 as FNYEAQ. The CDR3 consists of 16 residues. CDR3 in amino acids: CASSLVDGRSGNTIYF. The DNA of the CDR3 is TGTGCCAGCAGCTTAGTGGACGGAAGATCTGGAAACACCATATATTTT.